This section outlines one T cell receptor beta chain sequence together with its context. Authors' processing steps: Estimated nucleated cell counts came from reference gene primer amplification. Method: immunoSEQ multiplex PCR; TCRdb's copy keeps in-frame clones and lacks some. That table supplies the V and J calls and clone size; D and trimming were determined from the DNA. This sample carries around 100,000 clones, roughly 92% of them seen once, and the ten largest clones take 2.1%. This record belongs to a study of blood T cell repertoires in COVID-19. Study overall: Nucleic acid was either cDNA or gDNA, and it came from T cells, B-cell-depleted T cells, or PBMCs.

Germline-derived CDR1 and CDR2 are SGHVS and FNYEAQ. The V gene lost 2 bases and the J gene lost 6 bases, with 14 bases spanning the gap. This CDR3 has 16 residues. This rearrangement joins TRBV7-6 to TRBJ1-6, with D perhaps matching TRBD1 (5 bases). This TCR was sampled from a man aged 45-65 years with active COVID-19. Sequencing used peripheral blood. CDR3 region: CASSLQAGGTNSPLHF. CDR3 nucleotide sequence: TGTGCCAGCAGCTTACAAGCGGGGGGGACTAATTCACCCCTCCACTTT.